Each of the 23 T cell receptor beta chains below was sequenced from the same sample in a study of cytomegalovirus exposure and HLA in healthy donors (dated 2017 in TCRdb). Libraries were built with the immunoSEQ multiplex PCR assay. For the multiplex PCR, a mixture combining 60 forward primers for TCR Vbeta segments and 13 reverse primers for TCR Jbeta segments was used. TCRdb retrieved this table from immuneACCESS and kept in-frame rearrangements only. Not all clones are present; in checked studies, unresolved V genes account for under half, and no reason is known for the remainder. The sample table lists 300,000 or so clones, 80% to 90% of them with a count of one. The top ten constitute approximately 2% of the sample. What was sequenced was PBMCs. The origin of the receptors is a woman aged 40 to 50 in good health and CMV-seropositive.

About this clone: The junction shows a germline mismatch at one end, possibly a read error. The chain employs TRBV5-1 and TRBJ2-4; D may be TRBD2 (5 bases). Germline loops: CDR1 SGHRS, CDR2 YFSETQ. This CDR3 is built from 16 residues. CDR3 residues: CASSLGDPLAKNSQYF. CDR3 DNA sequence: TGCGCCAGCAGCTTGGGCGACCCGCTAGCCAAAAACAGTCAGTACTTC.

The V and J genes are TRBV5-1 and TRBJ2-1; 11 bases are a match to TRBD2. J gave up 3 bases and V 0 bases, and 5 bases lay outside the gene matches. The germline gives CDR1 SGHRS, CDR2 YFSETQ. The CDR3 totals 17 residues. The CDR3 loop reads CASSLVAGGPHYNEQFF. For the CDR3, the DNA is TGCGCCAGCAGCTTGGTAGCGGGAGGGCCCCACTACAATGAGCAGTTCTTC.

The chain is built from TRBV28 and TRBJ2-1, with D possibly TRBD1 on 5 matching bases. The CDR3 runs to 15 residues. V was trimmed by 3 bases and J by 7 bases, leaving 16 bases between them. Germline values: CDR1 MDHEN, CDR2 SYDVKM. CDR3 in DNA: TGTGCCAGCAGTTTTGACCCCGCAGGGTGGAATGAGCAGTTCTTC. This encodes CASSFDPAGWNEQFF.

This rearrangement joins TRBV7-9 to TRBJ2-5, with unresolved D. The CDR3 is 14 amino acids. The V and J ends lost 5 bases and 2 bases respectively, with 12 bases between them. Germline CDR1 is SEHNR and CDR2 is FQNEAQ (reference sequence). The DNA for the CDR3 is TGTGCCAGCAGCGCCCGACTTAATCAAGAGACCCAGTACTTC. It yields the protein CASSARLNQETQYF.

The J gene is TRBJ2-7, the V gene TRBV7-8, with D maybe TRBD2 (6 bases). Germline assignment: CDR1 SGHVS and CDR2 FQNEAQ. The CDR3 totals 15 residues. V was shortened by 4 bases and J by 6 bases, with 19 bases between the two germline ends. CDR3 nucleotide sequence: TGTGCCAGCAGCTCCGGCAGGGCGGGAACTGGCGAGCAGTACTTC. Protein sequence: CASSSGRAGTGEQYF.

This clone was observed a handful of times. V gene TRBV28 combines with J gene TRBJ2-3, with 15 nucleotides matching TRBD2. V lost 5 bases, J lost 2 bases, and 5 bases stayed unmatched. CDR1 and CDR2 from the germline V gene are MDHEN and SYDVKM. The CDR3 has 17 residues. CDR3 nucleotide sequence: TGTGCCAGCAGTGGACTAGCGGGAGGGATTTACACAGATACGCAGTATTTT. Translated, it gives CASSGLAGGIYTDTQYF.

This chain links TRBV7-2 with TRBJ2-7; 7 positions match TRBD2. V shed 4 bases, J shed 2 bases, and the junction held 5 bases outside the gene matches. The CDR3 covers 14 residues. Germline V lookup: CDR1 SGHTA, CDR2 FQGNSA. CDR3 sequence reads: CASSSLAETYEQYF. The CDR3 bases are TGTGCCAGCAGCTCCCTAGCGGAGACCTACGAGCAGTACTTC.

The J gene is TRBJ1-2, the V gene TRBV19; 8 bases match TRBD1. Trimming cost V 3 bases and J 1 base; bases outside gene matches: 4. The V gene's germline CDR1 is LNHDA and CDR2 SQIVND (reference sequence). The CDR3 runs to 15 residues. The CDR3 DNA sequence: TGTGCCAGTAGTATTGGGACAGGCAATAACTATGGCTACACCTTC. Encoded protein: CASSIGTGNNYGYTF.

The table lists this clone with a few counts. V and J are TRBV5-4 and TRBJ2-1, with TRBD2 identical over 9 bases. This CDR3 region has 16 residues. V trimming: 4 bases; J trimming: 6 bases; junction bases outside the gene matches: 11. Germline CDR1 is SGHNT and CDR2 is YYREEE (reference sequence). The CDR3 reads CASSHQLAGAPNEQFF. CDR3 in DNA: TGTGCCAGCAGCCATCAGTTAGCGGGAGCTCCCAATGAGCAGTTCTTC. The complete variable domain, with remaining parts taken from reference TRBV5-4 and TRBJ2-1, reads ETGVTQSPTHLIKTRGQQVTLRCSSQSGHNTVSWYQQALGQGPQFIFQYYREEENGRGNFPPRFSGLQFPNYSSELNVNALELDDSALYLCASSHQLAGAPNEQFFGPGTRLTVL.

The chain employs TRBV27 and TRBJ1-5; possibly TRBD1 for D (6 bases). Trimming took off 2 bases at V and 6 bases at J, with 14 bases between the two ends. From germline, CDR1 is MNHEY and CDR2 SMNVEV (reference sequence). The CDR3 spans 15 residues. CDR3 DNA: TGTGCCAGCAGTTTACGAGGGGGAGCTTTTCAGCCCCAGCATTTT. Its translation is CASSLRGGAFQPQHF.

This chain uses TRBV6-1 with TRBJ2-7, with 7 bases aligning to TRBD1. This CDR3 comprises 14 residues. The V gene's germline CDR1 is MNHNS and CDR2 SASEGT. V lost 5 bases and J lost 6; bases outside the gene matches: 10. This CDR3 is CASSIRQGAGEQYF. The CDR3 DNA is TGTGCCAGCAGTATCCGACAGGGCGCCGGCGAGCAGTACTTC.

For the CDR3, the DNA is TGTGCCAGCAGTTTAAATCGGGGTGAAGCTTTCTTT. Its translation is CASSLNRGEAFF. This chain connects TRBV28 to TRBJ1-1; no reliable D call. The V gene lost 2 bases and the J gene lost 7 bases, with 8 bases spanning the gap. The CDR3 length is 12 residues. Germline V gene data show CDR1 as MDHEN and CDR2 as SYDVKM.

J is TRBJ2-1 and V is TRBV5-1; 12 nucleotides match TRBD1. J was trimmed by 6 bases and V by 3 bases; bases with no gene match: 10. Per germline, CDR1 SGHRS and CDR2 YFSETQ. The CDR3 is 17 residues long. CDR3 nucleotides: TGCGCCAGCAGCTGGGGGACAGGGGGCGGCTACGGCAATGAGCAGTTCTTC. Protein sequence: CASSWGTGGGYGNEQFF.

The chain's CDR3 is CASSFGTVPTEAFF. DNA of the CDR3: TGTGCCAGCAGCTTCGGGACAGTGCCCACTGAAGCTTTCTTT. The chain combines TRBV7-9 with TRBJ1-1, with TRBD1 matching over 7 bases. V shed 3 bases and J 4 bases; nucleotides not matched to a gene: 5. Germline values: CDR1 SEHNR, CDR2 FQNEAQ (reference sequence). The CDR3 consists of 14 residues.

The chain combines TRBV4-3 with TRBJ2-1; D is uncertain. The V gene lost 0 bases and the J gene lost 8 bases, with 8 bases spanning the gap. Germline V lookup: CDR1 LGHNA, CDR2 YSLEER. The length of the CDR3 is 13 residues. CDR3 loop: CASSQEVAHEQFF. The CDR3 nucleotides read TGCGCCAGCAGCCAAGAGGTAGCCCATGAGCAGTTCTTC.

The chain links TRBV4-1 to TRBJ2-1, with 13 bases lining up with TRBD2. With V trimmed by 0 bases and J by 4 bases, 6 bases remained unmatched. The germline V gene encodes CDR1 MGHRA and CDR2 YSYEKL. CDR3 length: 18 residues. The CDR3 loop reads CASSQEMGLAGIYNEQFF. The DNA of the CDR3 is TGCGCCAGCAGCCAAGAAATGGGACTAGCGGGGATATACAATGAGCAGTTCTTC.

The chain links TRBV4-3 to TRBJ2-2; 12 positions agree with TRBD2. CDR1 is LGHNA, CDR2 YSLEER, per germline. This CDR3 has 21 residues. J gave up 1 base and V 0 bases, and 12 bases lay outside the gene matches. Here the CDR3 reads CASSQDSSSGRAFWNTGELFF. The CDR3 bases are TGCGCCAGCAGCCAAGATTCATCTAGCGGGAGGGCGTTTTGGAACACCGGGGAGCTGTTTTTT.

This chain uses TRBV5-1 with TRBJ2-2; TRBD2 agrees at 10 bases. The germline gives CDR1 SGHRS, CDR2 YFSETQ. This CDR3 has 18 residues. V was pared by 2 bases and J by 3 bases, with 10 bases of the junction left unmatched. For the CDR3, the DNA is TGCGCCAGCAGCTTATGGTCTAGCGGGAGTTTGGACACCGGGGAGCTGTTTTTT. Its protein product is CASSLWSSGSLDTGELFF.

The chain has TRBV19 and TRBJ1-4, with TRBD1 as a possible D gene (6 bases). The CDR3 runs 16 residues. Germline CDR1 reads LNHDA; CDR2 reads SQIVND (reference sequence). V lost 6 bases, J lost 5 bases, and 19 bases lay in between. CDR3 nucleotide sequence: TGTGCCAGTAGCCCTAGGCAGGGGCCGGGGAATGAAAAACTGTTTTTT. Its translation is CASSPRQGPGNEKLFF.

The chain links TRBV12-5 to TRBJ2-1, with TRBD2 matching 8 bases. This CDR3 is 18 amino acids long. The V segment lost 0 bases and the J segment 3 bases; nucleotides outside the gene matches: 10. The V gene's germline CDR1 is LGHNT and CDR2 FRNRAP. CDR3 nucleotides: TGTGCTAGTGGTTTGGTTGGGGTAGCGGGGAGAAACTACAATGAGCAGTTCTTC. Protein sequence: CASGLVGVAGRNYNEQFF.

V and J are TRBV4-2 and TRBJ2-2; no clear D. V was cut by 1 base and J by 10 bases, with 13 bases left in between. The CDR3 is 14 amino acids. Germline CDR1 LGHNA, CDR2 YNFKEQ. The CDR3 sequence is CASSQVMNPEELFF. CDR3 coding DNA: TGTGCCAGCAGCCAAGTAATGAACCCAGAGGAGCTGTTTTTT.

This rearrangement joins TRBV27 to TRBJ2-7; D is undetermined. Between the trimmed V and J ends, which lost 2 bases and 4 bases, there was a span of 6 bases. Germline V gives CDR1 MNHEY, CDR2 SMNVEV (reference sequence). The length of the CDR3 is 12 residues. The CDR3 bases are TGTGCCAGCAGTTTAAACTCTTACGAGCAGTACTTC. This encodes CASSLNSYEQYF.

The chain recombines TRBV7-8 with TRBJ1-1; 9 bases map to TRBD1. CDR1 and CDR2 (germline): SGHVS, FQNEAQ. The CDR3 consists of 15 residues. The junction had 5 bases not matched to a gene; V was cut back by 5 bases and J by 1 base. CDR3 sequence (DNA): TGTGCCAGCAGCCACGCGGACAGGGGGAACACTGAAGCTTTCTTT. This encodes CASSHADRGNTEAFF. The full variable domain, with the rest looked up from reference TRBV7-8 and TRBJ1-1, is GAGVSQSPRYKVAKRGQDVALRCDPISGHVSLFWYQQALGQGPEFLTYFQNEAQLDKSGLPSDRFFAERPEGSVSTLKIQRTQQEDSAVYLCASSHADRGNTEAFFGQGTRLTVV.